The clone carrying this T cell receptor beta chain was found a few times. TCRdb fed the RT-PCR reads into MiXCR, producing one record per CDR3 protein. The data hold fewer than 800,000 distinct CDR3 sequences, with 13% to 15% observed a single time. This CDR3 is built from 16 residues. Per germline, CDR1 SGHRS and CDR2 YFSETQ. V was shortened by 0 bases and J by 0 bases, with 13 bases between the two germline ends. This rearrangement joins TRBV5-1 to TRBJ2-7; D may be TRBD1 or TRBD2 (6 bases each). The receptor was isolated from a female donor in good health, serving as a healthy control. Material: memory CD4+ T cells from blood. The CDR3 loop reads CASSLAGSGASYEQYF. The DNA of the CDR3 is TGCGCCAGCAGCTTGGCGGGGTCGGGGGCCTCCTACGAGCAGTACTTC. The entire variable domain, with the rest obtained from reference TRBV5-1 and TRBJ2-7, is as follows: KAGVTQTPRYLIKTRGQQVTLSCSPISGHRSVSWYQQTPGQGLQFLFEYFSETQRNKGNFPGRFSGRQFSNSRSEMNVSTLELGDSALYLCASSLAGSGASYEQYFGPGTRLTVT.